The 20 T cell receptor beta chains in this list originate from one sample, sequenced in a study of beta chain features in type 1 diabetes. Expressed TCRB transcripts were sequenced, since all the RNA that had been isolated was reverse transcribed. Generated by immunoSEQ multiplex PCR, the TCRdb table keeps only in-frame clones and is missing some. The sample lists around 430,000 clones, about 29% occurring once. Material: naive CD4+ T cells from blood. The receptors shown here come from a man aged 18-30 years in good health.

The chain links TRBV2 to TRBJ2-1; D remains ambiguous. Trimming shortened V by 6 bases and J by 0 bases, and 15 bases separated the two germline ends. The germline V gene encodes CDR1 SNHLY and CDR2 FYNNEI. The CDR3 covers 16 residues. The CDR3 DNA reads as TGTGCCAGCAGACCCTTGTGGTCGAGCTCCTACAATGAGCAGTTCTTC. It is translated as CASRPLWSSSYNEQFF. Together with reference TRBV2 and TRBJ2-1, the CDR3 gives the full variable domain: EPEVTQTPSHQVTQMGQEVILRCVPISNHLYFYWYRQILGQKVEFLVSFYNNEISEKSEIFDDQFSVERPDGSNFTLKIRSTKLEDSAMYFCASRPLWSSSYNEQFFGPGTRLTVL.

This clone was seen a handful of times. Written as DNA, the CDR3 is TGTGCCTGGAGTAGCCTGGATTCCTACGAGCAGTACTTC. It is translated as CAWSSLDSYEQYF. The rearrangement uses TRBV30 and TRBJ2-7; D gene ambiguous. The CDR3 consists of 13 residues. Germline V gene data show CDR1 as GTSNPN and CDR2 as SVGIG (reference sequence). Trimming took 2 bases from V and 1 from J, leaving 9 bases between them.

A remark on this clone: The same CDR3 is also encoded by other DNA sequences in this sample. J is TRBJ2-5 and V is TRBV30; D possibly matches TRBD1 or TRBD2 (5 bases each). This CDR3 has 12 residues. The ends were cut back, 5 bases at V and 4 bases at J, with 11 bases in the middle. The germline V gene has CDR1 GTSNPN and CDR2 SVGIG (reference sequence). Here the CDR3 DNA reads TGTGCCTGGGGTCAGGGACGAGAGACCCAGTACTTC. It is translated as CAWGQGRETQYF. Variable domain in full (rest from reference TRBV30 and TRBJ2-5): SQTIHQWPATLVQPVGSPLSLECTVEGTSNPNLYWYRQAAGRGLQLLFYSVGIGQISSEVPQNLSASRPQDRQFILSSKKLLLSDSGFYLCAWGQGRETQYFGPGTRLLVL.

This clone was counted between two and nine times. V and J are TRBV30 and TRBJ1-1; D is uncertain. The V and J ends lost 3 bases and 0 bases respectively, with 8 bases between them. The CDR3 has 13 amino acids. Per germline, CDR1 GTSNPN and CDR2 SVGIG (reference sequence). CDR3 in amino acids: CAWSEQVNTEAFF. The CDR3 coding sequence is TGTGCCTGGAGCGAACAAGTGAACACTGAAGCTTTCTTT.

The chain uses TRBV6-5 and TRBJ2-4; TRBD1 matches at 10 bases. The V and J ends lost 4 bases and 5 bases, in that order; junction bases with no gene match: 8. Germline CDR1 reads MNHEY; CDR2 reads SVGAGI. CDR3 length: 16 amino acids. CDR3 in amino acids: CASSFLGTGVENIQYF. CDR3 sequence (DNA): TGTGCCAGCAGTTTTCTGGGGACAGGGGTGGAAAACATTCAGTACTTC.

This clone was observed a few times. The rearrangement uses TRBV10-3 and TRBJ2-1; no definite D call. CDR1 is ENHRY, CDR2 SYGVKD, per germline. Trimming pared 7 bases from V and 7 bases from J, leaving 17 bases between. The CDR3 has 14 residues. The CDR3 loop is CAIKAQNLGNEQFF. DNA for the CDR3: TGTGCCATCAAAGCCCAAAACCTGGGGAATGAGCAGTTCTTC.

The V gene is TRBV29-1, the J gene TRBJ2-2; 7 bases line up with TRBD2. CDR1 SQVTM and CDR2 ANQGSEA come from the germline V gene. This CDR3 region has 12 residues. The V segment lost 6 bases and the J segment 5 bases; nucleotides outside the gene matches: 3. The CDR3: CSVHSGTGELFF. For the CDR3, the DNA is TGCAGCGTCCATAGCGGGACCGGGGAGCTGTTTTTT.

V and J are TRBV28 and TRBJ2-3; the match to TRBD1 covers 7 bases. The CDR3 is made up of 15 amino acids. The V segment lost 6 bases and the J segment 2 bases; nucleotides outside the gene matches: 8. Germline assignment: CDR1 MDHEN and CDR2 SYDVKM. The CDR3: CASSPRGTATDTQYF. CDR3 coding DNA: TGTGCCAGCAGCCCCCGTGGGACAGCCACAGATACGCAGTATTTT.

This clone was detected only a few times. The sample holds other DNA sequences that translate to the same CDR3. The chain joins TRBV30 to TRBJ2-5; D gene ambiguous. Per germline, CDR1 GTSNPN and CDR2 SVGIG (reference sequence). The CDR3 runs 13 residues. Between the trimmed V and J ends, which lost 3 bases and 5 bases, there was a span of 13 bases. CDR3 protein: CAWSLGLGETQYF. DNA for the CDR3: TGTGCCTGGAGCCTCGGCCTGGGGGAGACCCAGTACTTC.

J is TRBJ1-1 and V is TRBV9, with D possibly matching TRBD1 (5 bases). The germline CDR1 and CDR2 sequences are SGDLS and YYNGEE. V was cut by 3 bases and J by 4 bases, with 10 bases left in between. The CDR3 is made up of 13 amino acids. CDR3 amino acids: CASSAAGGTEAFF. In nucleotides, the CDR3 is TGTGCCAGCAGCGCAGCGGGGGGCACTGAAGCTTTCTTT.

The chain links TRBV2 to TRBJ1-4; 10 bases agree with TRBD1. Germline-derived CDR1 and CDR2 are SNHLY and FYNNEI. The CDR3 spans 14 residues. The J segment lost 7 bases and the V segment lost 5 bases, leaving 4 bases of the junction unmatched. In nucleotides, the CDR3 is TGTGCCAGCAGTTCCGGGACAGGGGTTGAAAAACTGTTTTTT. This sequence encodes CASSSGTGVEKLFF.

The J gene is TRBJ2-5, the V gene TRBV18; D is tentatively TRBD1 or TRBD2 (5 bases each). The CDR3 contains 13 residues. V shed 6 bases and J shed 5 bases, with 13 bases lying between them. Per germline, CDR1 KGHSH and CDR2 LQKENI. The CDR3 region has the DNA TGTGCCAGCTCTCGGGGCGAAGAGGAGACCCAGTACTTC. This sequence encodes CASSRGEEETQYF.

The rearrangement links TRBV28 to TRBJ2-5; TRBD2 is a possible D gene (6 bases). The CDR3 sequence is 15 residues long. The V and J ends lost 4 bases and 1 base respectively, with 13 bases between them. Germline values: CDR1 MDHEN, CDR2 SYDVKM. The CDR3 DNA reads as TGTGCCAGCAGTTGGGGGGAGAGTACCCAAGAGACCCAGTACTTC. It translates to CASSWGESTQETQYF.

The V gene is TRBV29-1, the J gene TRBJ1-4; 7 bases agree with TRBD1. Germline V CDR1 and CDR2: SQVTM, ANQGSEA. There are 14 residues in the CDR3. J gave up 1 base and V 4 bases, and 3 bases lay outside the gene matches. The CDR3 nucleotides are TGCAGCGTTGCGACAGGGTTAACTAATGAAAAACTGTTTTTT. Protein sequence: CSVATGLTNEKLFF. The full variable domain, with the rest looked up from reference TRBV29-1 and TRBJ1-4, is SAVISQKPSRDICQRGTSLTIQCQVDSQVTMMFWYRQQPGQSLTLIATANQGSEATYESGFVIDKFPISRPNLTFSTLTVSNMSPEDSSIYLCSVATGLTNEKLFFGSGTQLSVL.

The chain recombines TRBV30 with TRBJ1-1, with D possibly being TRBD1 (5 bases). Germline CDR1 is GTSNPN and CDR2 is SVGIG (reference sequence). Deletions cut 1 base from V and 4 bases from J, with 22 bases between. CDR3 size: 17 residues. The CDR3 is CAWSDLPGRGDSTEAFF. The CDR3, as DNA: TGTGCCTGGAGTGACCTACCGGGACGGGGGGATAGCACTGAAGCTTTCTTT. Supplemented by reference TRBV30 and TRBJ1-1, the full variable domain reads SQTIHQWPATLVQPVGSPLSLECTVEGTSNPNLYWYRQAAGRGLQLLFYSVGIGQISSEVPQNLSASRPQDRQFILSSKKLLLSDSGFYLCAWSDLPGRGDSTEAFFGQGTRLTVV.

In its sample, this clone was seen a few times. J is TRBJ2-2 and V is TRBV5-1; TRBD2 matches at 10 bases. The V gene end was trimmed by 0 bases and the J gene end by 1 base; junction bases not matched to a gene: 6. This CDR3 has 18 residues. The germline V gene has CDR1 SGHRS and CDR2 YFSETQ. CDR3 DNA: TGCGCCAGCAGCTTGGCACCAGGACTAGCGGAGAACACCGGGGAGCTGTTTTTT. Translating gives CASSLAPGLAENTGELFF.

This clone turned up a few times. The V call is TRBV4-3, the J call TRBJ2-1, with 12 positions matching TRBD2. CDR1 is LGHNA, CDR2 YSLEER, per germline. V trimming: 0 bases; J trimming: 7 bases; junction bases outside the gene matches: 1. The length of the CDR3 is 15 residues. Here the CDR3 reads CASSQETSGGNEQFF. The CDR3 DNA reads TGCGCCAGCAGCCAAGAGACTAGCGGGGGTAATGAGCAGTTCTTC.

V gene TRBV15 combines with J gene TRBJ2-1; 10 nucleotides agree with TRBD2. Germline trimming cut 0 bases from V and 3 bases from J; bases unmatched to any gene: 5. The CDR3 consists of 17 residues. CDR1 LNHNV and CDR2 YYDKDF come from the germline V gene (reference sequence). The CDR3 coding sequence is TGTGCCACCAGCAGAGATCTAGCTAGCGGGGGCTACAATGAGCAGTTCTTC. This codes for CATSRDLASGGYNEQFF.

CDR3 nucleotides: TGTGCCAGCAGCTTCACTCAGGGCACCAACTATGGCTACACCTTC. Translated, it gives CASSFTQGTNYGYTF. V is TRBV7-2 and J is TRBJ1-2, with D perhaps matching TRBD1 (5 bases). Per germline, CDR1 SGHTA and CDR2 FQGNSA. This CDR3 is 15 amino acids long. Deletions cut 3 bases from V and 2 bases from J, with 13 bases between. The full variable domain, with the rest looked up from reference TRBV7-2 and TRBJ1-2, is GAGVSQSPSNKVTEKGKDVELRCDPISGHTALYWYRQSLGQGLEFLIYFQGNSAPDKSGLPSDRFSAERTGGSVSTLTIQRTQQEDSAVYLCASSFTQGTNYGYTFGSGTRLTVV.

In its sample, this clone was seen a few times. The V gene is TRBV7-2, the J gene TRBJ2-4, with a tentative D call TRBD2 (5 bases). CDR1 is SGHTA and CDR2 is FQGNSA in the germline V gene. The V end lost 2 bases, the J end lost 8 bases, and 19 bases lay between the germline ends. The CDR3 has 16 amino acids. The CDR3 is CASSLMRAGRMDIQYF. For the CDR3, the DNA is TGTGCCAGCAGCTTAATGCGGGCAGGACGGATGGACATTCAGTACTTC. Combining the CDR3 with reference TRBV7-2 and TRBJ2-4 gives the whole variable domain GAGVSQSPSNKVTEKGKDVELRCDPISGHTALYWYRQSLGQGLEFLIYFQGNSAPDKSGLPSDRFSAERTGGSVSTLTIQRTQQEDSAVYLCASSLMRAGRMDIQYFGAGTRLSVL.